These 13 T cell receptor beta chains share one sample of origin, sequenced in a study of T cells in Graves' hyperthyroidism and ophthalmopathy. Researchers amplified the TCR beta CDR3 regions from RNA transcripts. The HTBI set primed first-round TCR CDR3 RT-PCR. MiXCR, applied by TCRdb to the multiplex PCR reads, yields one record per CDR3 protein. The table shows under 350,000 distinct CDR3 sequences, with about 17% occurring only once. The source material was blood. The receptors derive from a woman in her fifties or sixties with Graves' ophthalmopathy.

This clonotype has a count of ten or more. The V call is TRBV11-2, the J call TRBJ2-7, with D perhaps matching TRBD2 (5 bases). Germline V gene lookup returns CDR1 SGHAT and CDR2 FQNNGV. This CDR3 has 13 residues. Trimming took 4 bases from V and 2 from J, leaving 9 bases between them. Here the CDR3 reads CASSSGSAYEQYF. Here the CDR3 DNA reads TGTGCCAGCAGCTCTGGGAGCGCCTACGAGCAGTACTTC. Based on the CDR3 plus reference TRBV11-2 and TRBJ2-7, the full variable domain is EAGVAQSPRYKIIEKRQSVAFWCNPISGHATLYWYQQILGQGPKLLIQFQNNGVVDDSQLPKDRFSAERLKGVDSTLKIQPAKLEDSAVYLCASSSGSAYEQYFGPGTRLTVT.

This clonotype was detected ten times or more. This rearrangement joins TRBV2 to TRBJ1-2; D gene unclear. The V end lost 8 bases, the J end lost 7 bases, and 17 bases lay between the germline ends. Per germline, CDR1 SNHLY and CDR2 FYNNEI. This CDR3 comprises 13 residues. CDR3 nucleotides: TGTGCCAGCGTCACGAATCCGGGCTCTGGCTACACCTTC. Its protein product is CASVTNPGSGYTF.

This clonotype showed up many times. The chain couples TRBV6-1 to TRBJ2-7; D gene unclear. The germline V and J ends were trimmed by 8 bases and 4 bases, with 18 bases remaining between them. The CDR3 is 14 amino acids. Germline assignment: CDR1 MNHNS and CDR2 SASEGT. CDR3 nucleotide sequence: TGTGCCAGCTCCTCCGGACCCTCATTTTACGAGCAGTACTTC. It yields the protein CASSSGPSFYEQYF.

The sample holds many counts of this clonotype. The chain links TRBV5-1 to TRBJ2-3; D may be TRBD1 (7 bases). The germline gives CDR1 SGHRS, CDR2 YFSETQ. V shed 0 bases and J shed 4 bases, with 15 bases lying between them. The CDR3 runs to 16 residues. The CDR3 protein is CASSLAGGQSADTQYF. DNA for the CDR3: TGCGCCAGCAGCTTGGCCGGGGGACAGTCCGCAGATACGCAGTATTTT.

This clonotype has ten or more counts. The chain links TRBV28 to TRBJ2-7; 7 bases line up with TRBD2. In germline, CDR1 is MDHEN, CDR2 SYDVKM. This CDR3 has 16 amino acids. The ends lost 5 bases at V and 5 bases at J; junction bases unmatched: 15. The CDR3, as DNA: TGTGCCAGCAGTCCCACCTTAGGGAGGGTCAACGACGAGCAGTACTTC. It is translated as CASSPTLGRVNDEQYF.

This clonotype was picked up many times. The chain links TRBV27 to TRBJ2-7, with D maybe TRBD1 (6 bases). The V and J ends lost 5 bases and 2 bases respectively, with 16 bases between them. The germline gives CDR1 MNHEY, CDR2 SMNVEV (reference sequence). The CDR3 extends over 15 amino acids. DNA of the CDR3: TGTGCCAGCAGTCGCCCGGGACAACAGACCTACGAGCAGTACTTC. Translating gives CASSRPGQQTYEQYF.

About this clonotype: Being one base from a much bigger clone, this may be a read error. The chain has TRBV27 and TRBJ2-7; no clear D gene. The J call may be wrong; the DNA end is better matched by TRBJ2-1. CDR1 MNHEY and CDR2 SMNVEV come from the germline V gene (reference sequence). The CDR3 is made up of 13 amino acids. The CDR3 region has the DNA TGTGCCAGCAGCCAAACTGCTACCTACGAGCAGTTCTTC. Translated, it gives CASSQTATYEQFF.

This clonotype has at least ten counts. V usage is TRBV6-2 or TRBV6-3 and J usage is TRBJ1-5; 8 nucleotides match TRBD1. The trim removed 2 bases at V and 3 bases at J, leaving 9 bases unmatched. Germline V lookup: CDR1 MNHEY, CDR2 SVGEGT. This CDR3 spans 17 amino acids. CDR3: CASSYGQGGWNNQPQHF. CDR3 nucleotides: TGTGCCAGCAGTTACGGACAGGGTGGTTGGAACAATCAGCCCCAGCATTTT.

This clonotype has a count of ten or more. This rearrangement joins TRBV7-2 to TRBJ2-5; 8 bases are a match to TRBD1. V trimming: 5 bases; J trimming: 2 bases; junction bases outside the gene matches: 7. The CDR3 is made up of 15 amino acids. Per the germline V gene, CDR1 is SGHTA and CDR2 is FQGNSA. The DNA of the CDR3 is TGTGCCAGCAGCACCGGACAGGGAAGGCAAGAGACCCAGTACTTC. Amino acid sequence: CASSTGQGRQETQYF.

The sample holds many counts of this clonotype. This sequence joins TRBV2 and TRBJ2-7; D may correspond to TRBD1 or TRBD2 (5 bases each). Germline V gives CDR1 SNHLY, CDR2 FYNNEI. Trimming stripped 6 bases from V and 1 base from J, with 10 bases between. The CDR3 is 13 residues long. For the CDR3, the DNA is TGTGCCAGCAGGAGGGACGGGTCCTACGAGCAGTACTTC. It codes for CASRRDGSYEQYF.

This clonotype was recorded at least ten times. The chain joins TRBV28 to TRBJ2-7; TRBD2 agrees at 9 bases. The V segment lost 5 bases and the J segment 5 bases; nucleotides outside the gene matches: 13. Germline CDR1 reads MDHEN; CDR2 reads SYDVKM. This CDR3 contains 16 residues. The CDR3 region is CASSPSSGRSINEQYF. As DNA, the CDR3 is TGTGCCAGCAGTCCTAGCAGCGGGAGGTCTATCAACGAGCAGTACTTC.

This clonotype was found many times. The V call is TRBV11-2, the J call TRBJ2-1; 11 bases agree with TRBD2. Looked up from germline, CDR1 is SGHAT and CDR2 is FQNNGV. The CDR3 length is 14 residues. J was trimmed by 10 bases and V by 5 bases; bases with no gene match: 7. The CDR3 bases are TGTGCCAGCAGCGAACTAGCGGGAGTGGGCGAGCAGTTCTTC. The encoded protein is CASSELAGVGEQFF. Using reference TRBV11-2 and TRBJ2-1 for the parts outside the CDR3, the full variable domain is EAGVAQSPRYKIIEKRQSVAFWCNPISGHATLYWYQQILGQGPKLLIQFQNNGVVDDSQLPKDRFSAERLKGVDSTLKIQPAKLEDSAVYLCASSELAGVGEQFFGPGTRLTVL.

This clonotype was detected ten times or more. This chain links TRBV12-3 or TRBV12-4 with TRBJ1-1, with unresolved D. The CDR3 spans 14 residues. Trimming stripped 1 base from V and 0 bases from J, with 6 bases between. The CDR3: CASSLGRLNTEAFF. Here the CDR3 DNA reads TGTGCCAGCAGTTTAGGTCGGCTGAACACTGAAGCTTTCTTT.